The clone carrying this T cell receptor beta chain was observed a handful of times. Its antigen is not identified. TCRdb reanalysed the reads using MiXCR and keeps one entry per CDR3 protein. The table records roughly 200,000 distinct CDR3 sequences, roughly 34% of them present only once. The sample is drawn from a study of T cell repertoires in cytomegalovirus infection. Study conclusions and caveats: There were HLA-C-restricted CMV-specific TCR beta clonotypes dominating the ex vivo response.

This CDR3 has 16 amino acids. The junction had 5 bases not matched to a gene; V was cut back by 0 bases and J by 2 bases. Germline CDR1 is DFQATT and CDR2 is SNEGSKA (reference sequence). The TCR originated in a human donor in good health (CMV status not recorded). Some clones in this sample may be carry-over from other donors' samples. J is TRBJ2-2 and V is TRBV20-1; the match to TRBD1 covers 8 bases. This specimen consisted of CD8+ T cells from cultured PBMCs, obtained from culture after CMV antigen stimulation. In DNA, the CDR3 is TGCAGTGCTAGAGATAGGACAGGGCCTAACACCGGGGAGCTGTTTTTT. As protein: CSARDRTGPNTGELFF.